A single sample is the source of the 12 T cell receptor beta chains below, sequenced in a study of T cell repertoires in cytomegalovirus infection. These receptors' targets are unknown. TCRdb recomputed calls from the reads with MiXCR, one row per CDR3 protein. The sample yields about 770,000 distinct CDR3 sequences, almost 30% seen once. The sequencing used cultured CD8+ T cells from PBMCs, collected from culture after CMV antigen stimulation. Source of these receptors: a human donor in good health (CMV status not recorded). Some clones in this sample may be carry-over from other donors' samples.

At least ten counts were recorded for this clonotype. This rearrangement joins TRBV7-2 to TRBJ2-2; D call uncertain. From germline, CDR1 is SGHTA and CDR2 FQGNSA. The CDR3 runs to 13 residues. With 2 bases removed from V and 6 bases from J, the gap between germline ends came to 7 bases. CDR3 sequence: CASSLSSAGELFF. Written as DNA, the CDR3 is TGTGCCAGCAGCTTAAGCTCAGCCGGGGAGCTGTTTTTT.

This clonotype occurred many times. The CDR3 nucleotides read TGTGCCAGCAGCTTAACGTATCCGGAAGTTCAGCCCCAGCATTTT. Its translation: CASSLTYPEVQPQHF. The chain joins TRBV7-2 to TRBJ1-5; D is unclear. Looked up from germline, CDR1 is SGHTA and CDR2 is FQGNSA. The CDR3 spans 15 residues. Between the trimmed V and J ends, which lost 2 bases and 6 bases, there was a span of 14 bases.

This chain joins TRBV4-3 and TRBJ1-5; D is ambiguous. V shed 0 bases and J shed 5 bases, with 11 bases lying between them. The germline V gene has CDR1 LGHNA and CDR2 YSLEER. CDR3 length: 15 residues. This chain's CDR3 is CASSQDRGEDQPQHF. The DNA of the CDR3 is TGCGCCAGCAGCCAAGATCGCGGGGAAGATCAGCCCCAGCATTTT.

The chain employs TRBV4-1 and TRBJ1-2, with D perhaps TRBD1 (5 bases). The V and J ends lost 3 bases and 3 bases respectively, with 23 bases between them. The germline CDR1 and CDR2 sequences are MGHRA and YSYEKL. The CDR3 totals 18 residues. In nucleotides, the CDR3 is TGCGCCAGCAGCCATCAGGCGGGGCTTCGATTTGGGGACTATGGCTACACCTTC. This sequence encodes CASSHQAGLRFGDYGYTF.

This clonotype was recorded a few times. This chain connects TRBV19 to TRBJ1-1; D uncertain. The CDR3 runs to 15 residues. Deletions cut 7 bases from V and 8 bases from J, with 23 bases between. Germline-derived CDR1 and CDR2 are LNHDA and SQIVND (reference sequence). The chain's CDR3 is CASTQYSFRIDEAFF. The CDR3 DNA sequence: TGTGCCAGTACCCAATATTCATTCAGGATCGACGAAGCTTTCTTT.

In its sample, this clonotype was seen a few times. The chain has TRBV6-1 and TRBJ2-2; TRBD2 matches 11 bases. The length of the CDR3 is 16 residues. Germline CDR1 MNHNS, CDR2 SASEGT. V gave up 6 bases and J gave up 7 bases; unmatched junction bases: 10. The CDR3 region is CASSLAGGEDFGELFF. CDR3 coding DNA: TGTGCCAGCAGCTTAGCGGGGGGGGAGGATTTCGGGGAGCTGTTTTTT.

In its sample, this clonotype was seen a few times. The chain carries TRBV7-6 and TRBJ2-5, with TRBD2 matching 9 bases. This CDR3 has 16 amino acids. The V and J ends lost 5 bases and 2 bases, in that order; junction bases with no gene match: 9. CDR1 and CDR2 (germline): SGHVS, FNYEAQ. The CDR3 coding sequence is TGTGCCAGCAGCCAGACTCGCGGGGGGGTACAAGAGACCCAGTACTTC. Amino acids: CASSQTRGGVQETQYF.

The chain carries TRBV5-6 and TRBJ2-2; possibly TRBD2 for D (5 bases). Trimming cost V 4 bases and J 6 bases, with 22 bases left between them. This CDR3 has 17 residues. In germline, CDR1 is SGHDT, CDR2 YYEEEE. The CDR3 nucleotides read TGTGCCAGCAGCCCCGAATTCGCGGGCACTTTCGCCGGGGAGCTGTTTTTT. It specifies CASSPEFAGTFAGELFF.

The chain links TRBV27 to TRBJ2-1, with D perhaps matching TRBD2 (6 bases). V was pared by 8 bases and J by 8 bases, with 7 bases between. CDR1 and CDR2 from the germline V gene are MNHEY and SMNVEV (reference sequence). This CDR3 region has 10 residues. The CDR3 bases are TGTGCCAGCGGCGGGGATGAGCAGTTCTTC. Translation gives CASGGDEQFF.

Note on this clonotype: A much larger clone lies a single base off, so this may be a read error. The CDR3 DNA reads TGTACCAGCAGCCCTGAGCTCGGCTATGGCTACACCTTC. It is translated as CTSSPELGYGYTF. The chain is built from TRBV7-2 and TRBJ1-2; no clear D gene. Deletions cut 5 bases from V and 4 bases from J, with 11 bases between. The CDR3 totals 13 residues. Germline loops: CDR1 SGHTA, CDR2 FQGNSA.

This clonotype was found once. V is TRBV27 and J is TRBJ2-1; no firm D call. The germline V gene has CDR1 MNHEY and CDR2 SMNVEV (reference sequence). The CDR3 consists of 13 residues. V gave up 8 bases and J gave up 8 bases, with 16 bases separating them. This CDR3 is CASGYPLSDEQFF. The CDR3 nucleotides are TGTGCCAGCGGTTACCCCCTGAGCGATGAGCAGTTCTTC.

This sequence joins TRBV9 and TRBJ2-2; 10 nucleotides align to TRBD2. CDR1 is SGDLS and CDR2 is YYNGEE in the germline V gene. The V gene end was trimmed by 0 bases and the J gene end by 0 bases; junction bases not matched to a gene: 8. The CDR3 has 19 amino acids. CDR3 protein: CASSVDGLAGAPNTGELFF. CDR3 nucleotides: TGTGCCAGCAGCGTAGACGGGCTAGCGGGGGCCCCGAACACCGGGGAGCTGTTTTTT.